The 25 T cell receptor beta chains in this list originate from one sample, sequenced in a study of T cells after posttransplantation cyclophosphamide. Cells defined as naive were viable CD3+CD4+ or CD3+CD8+ and CCR7+CD45RA+CD45RO-CD95-CD27+CD28+. TCRdb keeps only in-frame clones here, not all; method: immunoSEQ multiplex PCR. Among around 16,000 clones listed, roughly 94% were seen once. The sample consisted of naive CD4+ T cells sorted from blood. These receptors originate from a woman in her fifties or sixties in good health and a related stem cell transplant donor.

This clone was recorded once. The chain combines TRBV29-1 with TRBJ2-7; D is unresolved. The CDR3 is 13 residues long. Germline V gives CDR1 SQVTM, CDR2 ANQGSEA. The V end was cut by 6 bases, the J end by 4 bases, with 16 bases between. The DNA for the CDR3 is TGCAGCGTGACATTTAGTTCCTCTTACGAGCAGTACTTC. Amino acids: CSVTFSSSYEQYF.

The V call is TRBV2, the J call TRBJ2-1, with a tentative D call TRBD2 (5 bases). The length of the CDR3 is 13 residues. Germline-derived CDR1 and CDR2 are SNHLY and FYNNEI. Trimming cost V 0 bases and J 9 bases, with 9 bases left between them. The CDR3 sequence: CASSEALRGEQFF. For the CDR3, the DNA is TGTGCCAGCAGTGAAGCGCTTCGGGGTGAGCAGTTCTTC. The full variable domain, in which reference TRBV2 and TRBJ2-1 provide the parts outside the CDR3, is EPEVTQTPSHQVTQMGQEVILRCVPISNHLYFYWYRQILGQKVEFLVSFYNNEISEKSEIFDDQFSVERPDGSNFTLKIRSTKLEDSAMYFCASSEALRGEQFFGPGTRLTVL.

The CDR3 sequence is CASSLAGSGYSYNEQFF. In DNA form, the CDR3 reads TGTGCCAGCAGCTTGGCCGGTTCGGGATACTCCTACAATGAGCAGTTCTTC. V gene TRBV5-6 combines with J gene TRBJ2-1; a weak D match, TRBD2 (5 bases). This CDR3 spans 17 amino acids. The germline V and J ends were trimmed by 0 bases and 0 bases, with 13 bases remaining between them. Germline V lookup: CDR1 SGHDT, CDR2 YYEEEE.

The chain combines TRBV19 with TRBJ2-5, with 12 bases fitting TRBD2. Per the germline V gene, CDR1 is LNHDA and CDR2 is SQIVND (reference sequence). The CDR3 spans 14 residues. V shed 6 bases and J 7 bases; nucleotides not matched to a gene: 6. CDR3 residues: CASRIQLAGGTQYF. DNA for the CDR3: TGTGCCAGTAGAATCCAACTAGCGGGAGGGACCCAGTACTTC.

The chain combines TRBV7-9 with TRBJ1-1, with a weak D call TRBD1 (5 bases). Trimming removed 4 bases from V and 5 bases from J, with 11 bases in between. CDR1 and CDR2 from the germline V gene are SEHNR and FQNEAQ (reference sequence). The CDR3 covers 13 residues. CDR3 nucleotide sequence: TGTGCCAGCAGCTCCCGGGGGGGAACTGAAGCTTTCTTT. It codes for CASSSRGGTEAFF.

The CDR3 protein is CASSRGRAREQYF. CDR3 DNA sequence: TGTGCCAGCAGCCGAGGGAGGGCGAGGGAGCAGTACTTC. The chain joins TRBV11-3 to TRBJ2-7, with 7 bases that match TRBD2. Per the germline V gene, CDR1 is SGHNT and CDR2 is YENEEA. The CDR3 sequence is 13 residues long. The ends lost 5 bases at V and 7 bases at J; junction bases unmatched: 8. Using reference TRBV11-3 and TRBJ2-7 for the parts outside the CDR3, the full variable domain is EAGVVQSPRYKIIEKKQPVAFWCNPISGHNTLYWYLQNLGQGPELLIRYENEEAVDDSQLPKDRFSAERLKGVDSTLKIQPAELGDSAVYLCASSRGRAREQYFGPGTRLTVT.

The CDR3 nucleotides read TGTGCCAGCAGCCCCCCCCGACTAGTATCCGGGGAGCTGTTTTTT. It encodes CASSPPRLVSGELFF. The chain carries TRBV6-5 and TRBJ2-2; possible D gene TRBD2, 6 bases. V was pared by 6 bases and J by 6 bases, with 17 bases between. Per the germline V gene, CDR1 is MNHEY and CDR2 is SVGAGI. This CDR3 contains 15 residues.

The chain is built from TRBV6-5 and TRBJ1-5, with a possible D match to TRBD1 (6 bases). Trimming cost V 5 bases and J 7 bases, with 15 bases left between them. The CDR3 is made up of 14 amino acids. Germline values: CDR1 MNHEY, CDR2 SVGAGI. The CDR3 bases are TGTGCCAGCAGTAGGGGGTCGGGCCGGCAGCCCCAGCATTTT. It translates to CASSRGSGRQPQHF.

This clone was seen more than once but under ten times. V gene TRBV14 combines with J gene TRBJ1-4, with TRBD1 matching 7 bases. CDR3 length equals 14 residues. With 3 bases clipped from V and 5 bases from J, the junction kept 3 bases outside the gene matches. Germline V CDR1 and CDR2: SGHDN, FVKESK. CDR3 DNA: TGTGCCAGCAGCCAGGACAGGTTGAATGAAAAACTGTTTTTT. It is translated as CASSQDRLNEKLFF.

This chain joins TRBV5-4 and TRBJ1-4; no definite D call. Trimming cost V 1 base and J 8 bases, with 6 bases left between them. The CDR3 is made up of 12 amino acids. CDR1 and CDR2 from the germline V gene are SGHNT and YYREEE (reference sequence). This chain's CDR3 is CASSLYREKLFF. CDR3 sequence (DNA): TGTGCCAGCAGCTTGTATCGGGAAAAACTGTTTTTT.

A single count supports this clone. The V gene is TRBV30, the J gene TRBJ1-5; the D is unclear. This CDR3 comprises 15 residues. CDR1 GTSNPN and CDR2 SVGIG come from the germline V gene (reference sequence). V was pared by 2 bases and J by 1 base, with 12 bases between. The CDR3 DNA sequence: TGTGCCTGGAGTTACAACCTGGCCAGCAATCAGCCCCAGCATTTT. This sequence encodes CAWSYNLASNQPQHF.

V is TRBV13 and J is TRBJ1-1, with 7 nucleotides matching TRBD1. This CDR3 is built from 14 residues. After removal of 4 bases from V and 5 bases from J, the junction contained 7 bases not matched to a gene. Germline V gene sequence: CDR1 PRHDT, CDR2 FYEKMQ (reference sequence). For the CDR3, the DNA is TGTGCCAGCAGCTCAAGGGGGCGAGGAACTGAAGCTTTCTTT. Translation: CASSSRGRGTEAFF.

The chain uses TRBV6-1 and TRBJ1-1; D ambiguous. Germline loops: CDR1 MNHNS, CDR2 SASEGT. CDR3 size: 13 residues. V lost 3 bases and J lost 3, with 8 bases in between. The chain's CDR3 is CASSEGGHTEAFF. CDR3 DNA: TGTGCCAGCAGTGAGGGAGGCCACACTGAAGCTTTCTTT.

J is TRBJ1-4 and V is TRBV7-8; D not resolved. Germline V gene data show CDR1 as SGHVS and CDR2 as FQNEAQ. V lost 6 bases and J lost 6, with 17 bases in between. The CDR3 loop spans 15 amino acids. The CDR3 nucleotides are TGTGCCAGCAGTCGACCTCTCAGAGACTATGAAAAACTGTTTTTT. Translating it yields CASSRPLRDYEKLFF.

As to this clone: At one boundary the junction diverges from the germline segment, which might be a read error. The chain uses TRBV9 and TRBJ2-3; D is unclear. The CDR3 runs to 13 residues. Germline V lookup: CDR1 SGDLS, CDR2 YYNGEE. In DNA, the CDR3 is TGTGCCAGCAGCCTTTCGGTAGCAGACACGCAGTATTTT. Translated, it gives CASSLSVADTQYF.

The rearrangement joins TRBV5-4 to TRBJ2-3; 8 bases match TRBD2. This CDR3 contains 15 residues. CDR1 is SGHNT, CDR2 YYREEE, per germline (reference sequence). V lost 3 bases to trimming and J lost 3 bases; unmatched junction nucleotides: 6. The CDR3 DNA follows: TGTGCCAGCAGCTGGGGAAGCGGGAGAACAGATACGCAGTATTTT. It codes for CASSWGSGRTDTQYF.

The chain uses TRBV18 and TRBJ2-1, with 8 bases lining up with TRBD2. The CDR3 consists of 15 residues. Unmatched junction bases numbered 2, after V lost 4 bases and J lost 0 bases. Germline values: CDR1 KGHSH, CDR2 LQKENI. CDR3 nucleotides: TGTGCCAGCTCACTAGCGGGGAGCTCCTACAATGAGCAGTTCTTC. Its translation: CASSLAGSSYNEQFF.

The chain joins TRBV28 to TRBJ1-2, with 7 bases aligning to TRBD1. Germline V gene data show CDR1 as MDHEN and CDR2 as SYDVKM. This CDR3 comprises 14 residues. V gave up 8 bases and J gave up 4 bases; unmatched junction bases: 10. This CDR3 is CASASPGTVYGYTF. CDR3 nucleotides: TGTGCCAGCGCCTCGCCCGGGACAGTCTATGGCTACACCTTC.

The V gene is TRBV19, the J gene TRBJ2-7; perhaps TRBD2 as D (5 bases). Germline V gene sequence: CDR1 LNHDA, CDR2 SQIVND (reference sequence). This CDR3 spans 16 amino acids. Trimming removed 1 base at V and 1 base at J, with 14 bases between. Here the CDR3 DNA reads TGTGCCAGTAGTATAGGCGGAGGCCGTGGATCCTACGAGCAGTACTTC. It yields the protein CASSIGGGRGSYEQYF.

The V call is TRBV9, the J call TRBJ2-7, with 11 bases that match TRBD2. CDR1 and CDR2 (germline): SGDLS, YYNGEE. The CDR3 contains 15 residues. The junction had 6 bases not matched to a gene; V was cut back by 3 bases and J by 4 bases. Here the CDR3 reads CASSAGTSGVYEQYF. The CDR3 nucleotides read TGTGCCAGCAGCGCCGGGACTAGCGGAGTTTACGAGCAGTACTTC. Together with reference TRBV9 and TRBJ2-7, the CDR3 gives the full variable domain: DSGVTQTPKHLITATGQRVTLRCSPRSGDLSVYWYQQSLDQGLQFLIQYYNGEERAKGNILERFSAQQFPDLHSELNLSSLELGDSALYFCASSAGTSGVYEQYFGPGTRLTVT.

The V gene is TRBV11-3, the J gene TRBJ1-3, with TRBD1 matching 8 bases. CDR1 is SGHNT and CDR2 is YENEEA in the germline V gene. V gave up 5 bases and J gave up 10 bases; unmatched junction bases: 7. The CDR3 contains 13 residues. This chain's CDR3 is CASSTRDRKTIYF. The CDR3 DNA follows: TGTGCCAGCAGCACCCGGGACAGGAAAACCATATATTTT. The variable domain in full, completed from reference TRBV11-3 and TRBJ1-3, reads EAGVVQSPRYKIIEKKQPVAFWCNPISGHNTLYWYLQNLGQGPELLIRYENEEAVDDSQLPKDRFSAERLKGVDSTLKIQPAELGDSAVYLCASSTRDRKTIYFGEGSWLTVV.

This clone was seen just once. J is TRBJ1-2 and V is TRBV7-9; TRBD1 is a possible D gene (5 bases). Germline values: CDR1 SEHNR, CDR2 FQNEAQ (reference sequence). CDR3 length: 13 amino acids. The V and J ends lost 6 bases and 8 bases respectively, with 16 bases between them. The CDR3 protein is CASSFRGTFGYTF. In DNA form, the CDR3 reads TGTGCCAGCAGTTTTCGGGGGACCTTCGGCTACACCTTC.

This chain joins TRBV27 and TRBJ2-7; 7 nucleotides line up with TRBD1. The CDR3 consists of 14 residues. J gave up 1 base and V 6 bases, and 6 bases lay outside the gene matches. Germline lookup yields CDR1 MNHEY and CDR2 SMNVEV (reference sequence). CDR3 coding DNA: TGTGCCAGCAGACTACAGGGGAATTCCTACGAGCAGTACTTC. Translating gives CASRLQGNSYEQYF.

V gene TRBV9 combines with J gene TRBJ2-5, with D possibly being TRBD1 (5 bases). Germline V gene data show CDR1 as SGDLS and CDR2 as YYNGEE. This CDR3 is built from 17 residues. Trimming stripped 4 bases from V and 5 bases from J, with 24 bases between. The CDR3 bases are TGTGCCAGCAGCCCCCAAATAGGACATCCGGCCTGGGAGACCCAGTACTTC. It encodes CASSPQIGHPAWETQYF.

The V call is TRBV28, the J call TRBJ2-3; the D is unclear. CDR3 length: 13 amino acids. Per germline, CDR1 MDHEN and CDR2 SYDVKM. The V end was cut by 2 bases, the J end by 2 bases, with 5 bases between. The CDR3 is CASSLVITDTQYF. The CDR3 region has the DNA TGTGCCAGCAGTTTAGTCATCACAGATACGCAGTATTTT. Based on the CDR3 plus reference TRBV28 and TRBJ2-3, the full variable domain is DVKVTQSSRYLVKRTGEKVFLECVQDMDHENMFWYRQDPGLGLRLIYFSYDVKMKEKGDIPEGYSVSREKKERFSLILESASTNQTSMYLCASSLVITDTQYFGPGTRLTVL.